This TCR beta chain is from a study of T-cell memory formation after mild COVID-19. The V gene's germline CDR1 is SGHTA and CDR2 FQGNSA. The CDR3 covers 14 residues. The V and J ends lost 5 bases and 2 bases respectively, with 12 bases between them. Overall study findings and caveats: CD4+ contracting clones were found mainly in CM and EM, and CD8+ ones in EMRA. A second wave expanding day 15 to 37 was CD4+-biased; contracting clones were balanced.

TCRdb called the 5' RACE reads again in MiXCR, with one record for every CDR3 protein. The sample includes about 150,000 distinct CDR3 sequences, about 15% of them seen just once. This clonotype was seen only a few times. Its antigen is unknown. The receptor was isolated from an adult woman who had mild COVID-19 (a few samples of this study predate the infection). Cell type and time point are not known. J is TRBJ2-5 and V is TRBV7-2; D possibly uses TRBD1 or TRBD2 (5 bases each). Sample: PBMCs or a T cell subset sorted from them (not recorded which). The CDR3 DNA reads TGTGCCAGCAGCGAGGGACGGATACAAGAGACCCAGTACTTC. As protein: CASSEGRIQETQYF.